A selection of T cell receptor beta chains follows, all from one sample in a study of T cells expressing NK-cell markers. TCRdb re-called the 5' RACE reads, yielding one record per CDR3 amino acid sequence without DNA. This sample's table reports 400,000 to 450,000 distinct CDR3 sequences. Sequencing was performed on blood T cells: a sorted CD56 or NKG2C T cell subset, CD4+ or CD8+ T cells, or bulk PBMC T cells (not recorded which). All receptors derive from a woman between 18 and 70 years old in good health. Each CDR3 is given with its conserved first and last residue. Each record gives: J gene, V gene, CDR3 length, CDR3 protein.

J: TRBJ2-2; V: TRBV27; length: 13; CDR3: CASSFSRTGELFF
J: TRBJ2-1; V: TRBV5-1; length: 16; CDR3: CASSREAGVSYNEQFF
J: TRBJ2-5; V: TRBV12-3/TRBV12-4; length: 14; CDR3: CASTPPTWGETQYF
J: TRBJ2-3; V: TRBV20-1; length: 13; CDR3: CSARGQLTDTQYF
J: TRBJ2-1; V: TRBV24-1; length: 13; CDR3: CATSDDTADIGFF
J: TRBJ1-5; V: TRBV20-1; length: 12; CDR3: CSASLRNQPQHF
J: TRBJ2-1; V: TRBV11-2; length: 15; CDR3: CASTLGLAGGNEQFF
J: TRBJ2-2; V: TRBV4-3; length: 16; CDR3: CASSQGVQVGFAELFF
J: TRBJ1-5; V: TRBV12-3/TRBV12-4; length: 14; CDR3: CASNLKGWGQPQHF
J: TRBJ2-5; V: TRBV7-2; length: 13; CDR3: CASSFVSGETQYF
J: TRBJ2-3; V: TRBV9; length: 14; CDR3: CASSVVSGSSTQYF
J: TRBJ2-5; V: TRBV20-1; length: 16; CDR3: CSARDAGASGGETQYF
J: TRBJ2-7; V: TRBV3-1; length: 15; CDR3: CASSQEGALAYEQYF
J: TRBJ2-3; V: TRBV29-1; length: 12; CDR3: CGGTGGTDTQYF
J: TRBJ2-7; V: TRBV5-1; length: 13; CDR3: CASSKDQFLEQYF
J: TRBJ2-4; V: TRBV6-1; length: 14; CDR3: CASRREAAKNIQYF